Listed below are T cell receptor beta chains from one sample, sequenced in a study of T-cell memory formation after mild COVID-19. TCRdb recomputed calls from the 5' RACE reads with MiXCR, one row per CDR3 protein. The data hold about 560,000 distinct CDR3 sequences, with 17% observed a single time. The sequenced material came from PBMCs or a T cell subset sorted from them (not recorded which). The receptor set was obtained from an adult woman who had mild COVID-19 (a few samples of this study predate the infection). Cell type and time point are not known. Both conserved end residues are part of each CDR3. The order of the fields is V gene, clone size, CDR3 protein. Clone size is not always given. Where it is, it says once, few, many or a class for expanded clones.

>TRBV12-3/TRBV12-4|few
CASSRTLDPYEQYF
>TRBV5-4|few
CASSVGLEQETQYF
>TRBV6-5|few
CASSLIAGGTDTQYF
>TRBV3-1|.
CASSQVREGEQFF
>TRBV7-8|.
CASTGVLAKNIQYF
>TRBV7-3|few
CASSLVSGGRGEQYF
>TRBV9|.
CASSVSDGTDTQYF
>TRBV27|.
CASRTVGNEQYF
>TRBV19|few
CASSIAGGGSNEQFF
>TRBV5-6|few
CASSLMGSNEQFF
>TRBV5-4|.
CASSFYGGAVGELFF
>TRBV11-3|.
CASSRGLAGLNTGELFF
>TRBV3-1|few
CASSQEGSPNQPQHF
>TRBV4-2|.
CASSRPGLVGEQYF
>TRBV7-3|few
CASSGLAGRHEQFF
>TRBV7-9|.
CASSLVLGERDTQYF
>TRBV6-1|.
CASSGYSTSSYNEQFF
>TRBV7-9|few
CASSPVTSYEQYF
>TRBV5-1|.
CASSLGQSRGTEAFF
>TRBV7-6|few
CASSSRGDRGREQYF
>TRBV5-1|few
CASSPEGMSYNEQFF
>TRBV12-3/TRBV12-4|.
CASSSQDLGGASDSYEQYF
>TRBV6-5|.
CASSWGLAGAFPGTDTQYF
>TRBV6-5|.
CASSYSSLRKSYEQYF
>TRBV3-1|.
CASNGQGSGYTF
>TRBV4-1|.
CASSLLTLGTGGKSYTF
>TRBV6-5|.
CASITVGGAAFF
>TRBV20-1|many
CSATKREGLYNEQFF
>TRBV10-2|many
CASSDRGNTGELFF
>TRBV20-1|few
CSALRSRVRGTDTQYF
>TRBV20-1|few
CSASSGTVYEQYF
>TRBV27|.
CASRVGRLAGVINEQFF
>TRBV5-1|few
CASSLISGNTEAFF
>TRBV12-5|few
CASGLDLGQGAQPQHF
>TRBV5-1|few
CASSLDWGQGWNEQFF
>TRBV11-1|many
CASSSGGEYNEQFF
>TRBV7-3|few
CASGAGTGELFF
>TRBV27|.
CASSIYRGNNEQFF
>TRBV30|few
CAWSMDRANTEAFF
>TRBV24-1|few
CATSSGSEKLFF
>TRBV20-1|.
CSVHRDRGSSYEQYF
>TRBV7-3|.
CASSLTSGQGGYTF
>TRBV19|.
CASSMGTSGSNEQYF
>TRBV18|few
CASSRAGNSYEQYF
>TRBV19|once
CASSIPRRGPVGQPQHF
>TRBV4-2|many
CASSPGTPPYEQYF
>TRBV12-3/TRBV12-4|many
CASSPWTSGSGETQYF
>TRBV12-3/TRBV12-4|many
CASSSRQLGELFF
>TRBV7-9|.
CASSKDSRNYGYTF
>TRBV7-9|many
CASSLGGAANYGYTF
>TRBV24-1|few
CATSARDRGTGELFF
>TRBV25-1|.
CASSAGDLGSQYF
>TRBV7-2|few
CASSLGAGAGGTDTQYF
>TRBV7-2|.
CASSLPGLAWGSYEQYF
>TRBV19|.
CASSNSIHGTSRGGYTF
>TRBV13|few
CASSSGTSGGASETQYF
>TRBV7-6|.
CASSLVAGGLRGELFF
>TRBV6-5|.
CASSYRYSYEQYF
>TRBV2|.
CASSVGHIETQYF